Following are 17 T cell receptor beta chains from one sample sequenced in a study of blood T cell repertoires in COVID-19. Measured with immunoSEQ multiplex PCR; TCRdb has only the in-frame clones, and not every one. The sample includes about 100,000 clones, about 86% seen only once; the top ten take 2% to 3%. The specimen was PBMCs or T cells enriched from blood (not recorded which). All receptors come from a woman aged 45-65 years who had recovered from COVID-19.

V and J are TRBV5-1 and TRBJ2-3; D may be TRBD1 (6 bases). The length of the CDR3 is 14 residues. Germline V gives CDR1 SGHRS, CDR2 YFSETQ. Trimming shortened V by 1 base and J by 3 bases, and 9 bases separated the two germline ends. CDR3 DNA: TGCGCCAGCAGCTTGACAGGGAGAACAGATACGCAGTATTTT. Its protein product is CASSLTGRTDTQYF.

This chain connects TRBV9 to TRBJ1-2; D gene ambiguous. This CDR3 is built from 14 residues. V lost 4 bases and J lost 2, with 12 bases in between. Germline V CDR1 and CDR2: SGDLS, YYNGEE. CDR3 DNA: TGTGCCAGCAGCCCTCGTCTGGAGAACTATGGCTACACCTTC. It yields the protein CASSPRLENYGYTF.

This clone was recorded only once. The chain is built from TRBV28 and TRBJ2-7; 9 bases fit TRBD1. Germline-derived CDR1 and CDR2 are MDHEN and SYDVKM. V trimming: 4 bases; J trimming: 4 bases; junction bases outside the gene matches: 5. This CDR3 is 14 amino acids long. Here the CDR3 DNA reads TGTGCCAGCAGTTCGGGGGACAGGGTATACGAGCAGTACTTC. Its protein is CASSSGDRVYEQYF.

For this clone: One end of the junction varies from germline; a read error may be responsible. The chain couples TRBV28 to TRBJ2-1; D may be TRBD1 (6 bases). CDR3 size: 15 residues. Per the germline V gene, CDR1 is MDHEN and CDR2 is SYDVKM. The CDR3 sequence is CASSLRPRGYDEQFF. The CDR3, as DNA: TGTGCCAGCAGTTTACGCCCCAGGGGCTACGATGAGCAGTTCTTC.

The rearrangement links TRBV5-1 to TRBJ1-4; 8 bases align to TRBD1. CDR1 and CDR2 (germline): SGHRS, YFSETQ. CDR3 length equals 17 residues. J gave up 2 bases and V 4 bases, and 10 bases lay outside the gene matches. CDR3 bases: TGCGCCAGCAGCCGAGGACAGGGAGAAGCGACTAATGAAAAACTGTTTTTT. Amino acid sequence: CASSRGQGEATNEKLFF.

The rearrangement uses TRBV28 and TRBJ2-3, with a possible D match to TRBD2 (5 bases). CDR3 length: 15 amino acids. V lost 3 bases and J lost 2, with 12 bases in between. Germline values: CDR1 MDHEN, CDR2 SYDVKM. In nucleotides, the CDR3 is TGTGCCAGCAGTTTGGCGGACTTCGTCACAGATACGCAGTATTTT. Its protein product is CASSLADFVTDTQYF.

The chain uses TRBV29-1 and TRBJ2-1; no firm D call. Germline V gene lookup returns CDR1 SQVTM and CDR2 ANQGSEA. CDR3 size: 10 residues. Trimming removed 7 bases at V and 5 bases at J, with 6 bases between. The CDR3 loop is CSANNNEQFF. For the CDR3, the DNA is TGCAGCGCAAACAACAATGAGCAGTTCTTC.

The rearrangement links TRBV28 to TRBJ1-2, with 7 bases matching TRBD1. The CDR3 sequence is 16 residues long. Trimming cost V 5 bases and J 6 bases; bases outside gene matches: 15. The V gene's germline CDR1 is MDHEN and CDR2 SYDVKM. Here the CDR3 DNA reads TGTGCCAGCAGTCCAAGTTCGACAGGGAAATCCCATGGCTACACCTTC. This translates into CASSPSSTGKSHGYTF.

The chain combines TRBV30 with TRBJ2-7; 12 bases line up with TRBD2. Germline-derived CDR1 and CDR2 are GTSNPN and SVGIG (reference sequence). The CDR3 is 13 residues long. The CDR3 is CAAELAGGYEQYF. CDR3 nucleotides: TGTGCAGCCGAACTAGCGGGAGGATACGAGCAGTACTTC.

The chain is built from TRBV28 and TRBJ1-3; 7 bases agree with TRBD1. The CDR3 is made up of 15 amino acids. Germline V CDR1 and CDR2: MDHEN, SYDVKM. V shed 5 bases, J shed 1 base, and the junction held 5 bases outside the gene matches. The CDR3 DNA follows: TGTGCCAGCAGTCCGGGGACAGTTTCTGGAAACACCATATATTTT. It translates to CASSPGTVSGNTIYF.

V gene TRBV19 combines with J gene TRBJ1-5; perhaps TRBD1 as D (5 bases). The CDR3 contains 18 residues. V lost 9 bases to trimming and J lost 1 base, with 25 bases between them. Germline lookup yields CDR1 LNHDA and CDR2 SQIVND (reference sequence). In DNA, the CDR3 is TGTGCCAGCACACTCAGGGTGGGTCCGGCGTTGAGCAATCAGCCCCAGCATTTT. This codes for CASTLRVGPALSNQPQHF.

The CDR3, as DNA: TGTGCCAGCAGTTTGCCACAGGGCGGGGGCTACACCTTC. Translating gives CASSLPQGGGYTF. The chain is built from TRBV28 and TRBJ1-2, with D perhaps TRBD1 (6 bases). From germline, CDR1 is MDHEN and CDR2 SYDVKM. The CDR3 contains 13 residues. The germline V and J ends were trimmed by 3 bases and 8 bases, with 13 bases remaining between them.

The rearrangement uses TRBV5-1 and TRBJ2-3, with D uncertain. There are 15 residues in the CDR3. The germline gives CDR1 SGHRS, CDR2 YFSETQ. The V end lost 2 bases, the J end lost 0 bases, and 10 bases lay between the germline ends. CDR3 sequence (DNA): TGCGCCAGCAGCTTTCTAACCCCCAGCACAGATACGCAGTATTTT. Its protein is CASSFLTPSTDTQYF.

This chain links TRBV2 with TRBJ1-2, with 8 bases aligning to TRBD1. CDR1 is SNHLY and CDR2 is FYNNEI in the germline V gene. V shed 7 bases and J 4 bases; nucleotides not matched to a gene: 2. There are 12 residues in the CDR3. The CDR3 nucleotides read TGTGCCAGCATCGGACAGGGCTATGGCTACACCTTC. Amino acids: CASIGQGYGYTF.

The count of this clone is one. This chain joins TRBV9 and TRBJ1-3, with D tentatively TRBD1 (5 bases). The CDR3 loop spans 16 amino acids. Trimming cost V 0 bases and J 7 bases, with 17 bases left between them. Per the germline V gene, CDR1 is SGDLS and CDR2 is YYNGEE. CDR3 residues: CASSVGQSEGQNTIYF. CDR3 nucleotide sequence: TGTGCCAGCAGCGTAGGACAGTCAGAAGGGCAGAACACCATATATTTT.

The chain has TRBV3-1 (or the pseudogene TRBV3-2) and TRBJ2-5; 12 nucleotides match TRBD2. V trimming: 4 bases; J trimming: 2 bases; junction bases outside the gene matches: 2. The CDR3 extends over 15 amino acids. Germline V CDR1 and CDR2: LGHDT, YNNKEL (reference sequence). The CDR3 DNA reads as TGTGCCAGCAGCCTTACTAGCGGGAGGCAAGAGACCCAGTACTTC. It specifies CASSLTSGRQETQYF.

This clone was seen a single time. This chain joins TRBV11-3 and TRBJ1-1; TRBD1 is a possible D gene (6 bases). V lost 5 bases and J lost 1, with 11 bases in between. The CDR3 runs 14 residues. Germline CDR1 reads SGHNT; CDR2 reads YENEEA. CDR3 loop: CASSPTGPNTEAFF. CDR3 nucleotide sequence: TGTGCCAGCAGCCCTACAGGGCCGAACACTGAAGCTTTCTTT.